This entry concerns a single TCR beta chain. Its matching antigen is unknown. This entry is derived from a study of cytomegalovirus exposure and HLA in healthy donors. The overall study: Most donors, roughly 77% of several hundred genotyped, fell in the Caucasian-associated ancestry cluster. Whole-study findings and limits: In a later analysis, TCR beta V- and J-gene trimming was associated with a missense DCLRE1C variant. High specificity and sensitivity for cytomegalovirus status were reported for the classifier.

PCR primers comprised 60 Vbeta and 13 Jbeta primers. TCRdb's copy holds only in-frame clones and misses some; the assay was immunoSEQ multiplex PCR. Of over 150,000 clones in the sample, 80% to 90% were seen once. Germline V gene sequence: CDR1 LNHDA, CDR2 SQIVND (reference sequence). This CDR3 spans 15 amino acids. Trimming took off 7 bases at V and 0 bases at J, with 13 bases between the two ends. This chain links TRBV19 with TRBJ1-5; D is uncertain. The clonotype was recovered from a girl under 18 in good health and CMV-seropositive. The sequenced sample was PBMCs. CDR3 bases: TGTGCCAGTAATGAAGGTGACACTAGCAATCAGCCCCAGCATTTT. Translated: CASNEGDTSNQPQHF.